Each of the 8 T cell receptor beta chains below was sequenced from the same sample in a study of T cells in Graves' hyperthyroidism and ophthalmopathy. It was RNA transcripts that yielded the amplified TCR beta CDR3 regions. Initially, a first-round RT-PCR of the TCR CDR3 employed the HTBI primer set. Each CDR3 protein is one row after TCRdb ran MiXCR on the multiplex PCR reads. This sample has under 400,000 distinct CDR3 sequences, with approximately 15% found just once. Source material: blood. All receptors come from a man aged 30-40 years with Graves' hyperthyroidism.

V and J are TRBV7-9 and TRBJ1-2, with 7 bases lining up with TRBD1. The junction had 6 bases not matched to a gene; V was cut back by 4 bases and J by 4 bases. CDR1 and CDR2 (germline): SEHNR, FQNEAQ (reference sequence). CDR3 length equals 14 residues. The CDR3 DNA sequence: TGTGCCAGCAGCTCCCGGGACAGTGTCTATGGCTACACCTTC. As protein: CASSSRDSVYGYTF. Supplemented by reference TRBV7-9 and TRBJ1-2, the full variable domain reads DTGVSQNPRHKITKRGQNVTFRCDPISEHNRLYWYRQTLGQGPEFLTYFQNEAQLEKSRLLSDRFSAERPKGSFSTLEIQRTEQGDSAMYLCASSSRDSVYGYTFGSGTRLTVV.

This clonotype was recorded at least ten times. CDR3 region: CASSEGGGTEAFF. Written as DNA, the CDR3 is TGCGCCAGCAGTGAGGGCGGGGGAACTGAAGCTTTCTTT. The chain couples TRBV10-2 to TRBJ1-1; maybe TRBD1 (5 bases). The CDR3 spans 13 residues. Trimming removed 2 bases at V and 5 bases at J, with 9 bases between. Germline CDR1 WSHSY, CDR2 SAAADI.

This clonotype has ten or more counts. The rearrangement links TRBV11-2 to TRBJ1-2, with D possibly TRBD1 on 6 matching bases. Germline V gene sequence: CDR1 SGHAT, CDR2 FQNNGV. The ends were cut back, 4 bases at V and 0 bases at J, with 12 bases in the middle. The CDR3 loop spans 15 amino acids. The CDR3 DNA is TGTGCCAGCAGCTCCGGGGACAACTCTAACTATGGCTACACCTTC. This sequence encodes CASSSGDNSNYGYTF.

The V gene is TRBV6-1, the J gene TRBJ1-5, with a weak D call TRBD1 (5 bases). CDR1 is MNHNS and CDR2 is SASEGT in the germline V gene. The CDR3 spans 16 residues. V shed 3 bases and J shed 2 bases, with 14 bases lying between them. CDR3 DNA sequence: TGTGCCAGCAGTGACCCTATAGGGGCCGGCAATCAGCCCCAGCATTTT. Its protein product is CASSDPIGAGNQPQHF.

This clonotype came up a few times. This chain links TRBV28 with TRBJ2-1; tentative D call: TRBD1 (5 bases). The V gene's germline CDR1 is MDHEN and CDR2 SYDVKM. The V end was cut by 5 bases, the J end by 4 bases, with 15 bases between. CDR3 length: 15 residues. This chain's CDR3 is CASSVTASLYNEQFF. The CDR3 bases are TGTGCCAGCAGTGTGACAGCGAGCCTTTACAATGAGCAGTTCTTC.

The CDR3 spells CAARAPAGGSYEQYF. CDR3 DNA: TGTGCCGCCAGAGCCCCAGCGGGAGGATCTTACGAGCAGTACTTC. The chain has TRBV6-1 and TRBJ2-7, with 9 bases matching TRBD2. This CDR3 is built from 15 residues. V shed 11 bases, J shed 4 bases, and the junction held 15 bases outside the gene matches. The germline V gene has CDR1 MNHNS and CDR2 SASEGT.

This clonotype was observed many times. Written as DNA, the CDR3 is TGCGCCAGCACCCTACATCGGGACTACTCATCAAATGAGCAGTTCTTC. Residues: CASTLHRDYSSNEQFF. The chain uses TRBV5-1 and TRBJ2-1; 7 bases match TRBD2. The length of the CDR3 is 16 residues. Losses at the gene ends were 6 bases for V and 7 bases for J; bases not matched to a gene: 16. Germline V CDR1 and CDR2: SGHRS, YFSETQ.

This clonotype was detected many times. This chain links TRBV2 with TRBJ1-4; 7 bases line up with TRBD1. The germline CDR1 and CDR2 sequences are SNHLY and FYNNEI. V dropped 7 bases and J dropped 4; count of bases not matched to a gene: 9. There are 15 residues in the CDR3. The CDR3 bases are TGTGCCAGCACCTCACCGGGACAGTATAATGAAAAACTGTTTTTT. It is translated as CASTSPGQYNEKLFF.